This T cell receptor (beta chain) emerged from a study of blood T cell repertoires in COVID-19. Turning to the study itself: Donors in the United States, Italy and Spain gave samples during acute or convalescent COVID-19.

Authors' analysis steps: Reference gene primers were amplified, and this amplification served to estimate nucleated cell counts. This table comes from immunoSEQ multiplex PCR, and its TCRdb copy is limited to in-frame clones, with some not included. V, J and clone size derive from that table, while D and trimming were established from the DNA sequence. The data contain under 150,000 clones, around nine tenths of them seen just once; the ten biggest clones take up less than 8.5%. This CDR3 region has 13 residues. V lost 6 bases and J 4 bases, leaving 12 bases between the germline ends. This TCR was sampled from a woman aged 70-85 years who had recovered from COVID-19. The material sequenced was peripheral blood. V and J are TRBV12-3 or TRBV12-4 and TRBJ1-2; no clear D. CDR3 coding DNA: TGTGCCAGCAGCCCTTCCCCCCTCTATGGCTACACCTTC. Its protein product is CASSPSPLYGYTF.